One sample yielded the 25 T cell receptor beta chains listed below, sequenced in a study of T cell responses to AZD1222 COVID-19 vaccine. The table came from immunoSEQ multiplex PCR; TCRdb's copy has only in-frame clones and leaves some out. Found here are about 85,000 clones, 88% of them singletons; the top ten hold approximately 15%. Sequenced material: peripheral blood, taken on day 0 of AZD1222 vaccination. The receptors here all came from an adult in good health.

The chain links TRBV19 to TRBJ1-1; possibly TRBD1 for D (6 bases). Trimming cost V 9 bases and J 11 bases, with 19 bases left between them. Looked up from germline, CDR1 is LNHDA and CDR2 is SQIVND (reference sequence). This CDR3 comprises 12 residues. The CDR3 sequence: CASFRDTGRAFF. The CDR3 DNA reads TGTGCCAGCTTCCGGGACACAGGGCGCGCTTTCTTT.

In its sample, this clone ranks as medium-sized. The chain carries TRBV14 and TRBJ1-1; the D is unclear. The CDR3 covers 13 residues. Germline-derived CDR1 and CDR2 are SGHDN and FVKESK. V lost 2 bases and J lost 4, with 8 bases in between. The CDR3 spells CASSQSPRTEAFF. The CDR3 region has the DNA TGTGCCAGCAGCCAATCTCCCCGCACTGAAGCTTTCTTT.

The chain combines TRBV5-4 with TRBJ2-3; 9 nucleotides line up with TRBD2. The CDR3 is made up of 15 amino acids. J lost 6 bases, V lost 0 bases, and 5 bases had no gene match. Per germline, CDR1 SGHNT and CDR2 YYREEE (reference sequence). CDR3 bases: TGTGCCAGCAGCTTGGAGATAGCGGGGGCCGATACGCAGTATTTT. It specifies CASSLEIAGADTQYF.

This sequence joins TRBV11-2 and TRBJ2-3; no reliable D call. This CDR3 has 13 residues. Germline V lookup: CDR1 SGHAT, CDR2 FQNNGV. V lost 4 bases to trimming and J lost 6 bases, with 11 bases between them. This chain's CDR3 is CASSSRVGDTQYF. DNA of the CDR3: TGTGCCAGCAGCTCCCGGGTGGGGGATACGCAGTATTTT.

The V gene is TRBV5-5, the J gene TRBJ2-1; unclear D gene. The CDR3 has 16 residues. Trimming stripped 0 bases from V and 2 bases from J, with 12 bases between. Germline V gene data show CDR1 as SGHKS and CDR2 as YYEKEE (reference sequence). CDR3 in amino acids: CASSLAQTKAYNEQFF. Written as DNA, the CDR3 is TGTGCCAGCAGCTTGGCGCAGACCAAGGCCTACAATGAGCAGTTCTTC.

The chain combines TRBV5-5 with TRBJ2-1; D remains unclear. The germline gives CDR1 SGHKS, CDR2 YYEKEE (reference sequence). CDR3 length: 11 residues. Trimming removed 3 bases from V and 9 bases from J, with 7 bases in between. CDR3 DNA: TGTGCCAGCAGCTGGGTAGGTGAGCAGTTCTTC. Translation: CASSWVGEQFF.

The V call is TRBV7-3, the J call TRBJ2-5; perhaps TRBD1 as D (6 bases). This CDR3 has 13 amino acids. Germline loops: CDR1 SGHTA, CDR2 FQGTGA. V shed 5 bases and J shed 9 bases, with 16 bases lying between them. The CDR3 bases are TGTGCCAGCAGCAGAGAACAGGGTAGGGCCCAGTACTTC. This codes for CASSREQGRAQYF. The whole variable domain, remainder taken from reference TRBV7-3 and TRBJ2-5, is GAGVSQTPSNKVTEKGKYVELRCDPISGHTALYWYRQSLGQGPEFLIYFQGTGAADDSGLPNDRFFAVRPEGSVSTLKIQRTERGDSAVYLCASSREQGRAQYFGPGTRLLVL.

V and J are TRBV2 and TRBJ1-2; D is perhaps TRBD1 (6 bases). Trimming cost V 2 bases and J 6 bases, with 13 bases left between them. CDR3 length: 14 residues. CDR1 and CDR2 from the germline V gene are SNHLY and FYNNEI. The CDR3 loop reads CASSERGEGDGYTF. The CDR3 DNA reads as TGTGCCAGCAGTGAAAGGGGGGAAGGGGATGGCTACACCTTC.

This clone appeared a single time. This sequence joins TRBV11-2 and TRBJ2-5; 9 nucleotides match TRBD2. Per the germline V gene, CDR1 is SGHAT and CDR2 is FQNNGV. The CDR3 spans 16 residues. The J segment lost 0 bases and the V segment lost 1 base, leaving 3 bases of the junction unmatched. The CDR3 nucleotides are TGTGCCAGCAGCTTAGGGGCGGGAGGGAACCAAGAGACCCAGTACTTC. It specifies CASSLGAGGNQETQYF.

J is TRBJ1-2 and V is TRBV28; D is unclear. The CDR3 contains 13 residues. V lost 1 base to trimming and J lost 3 bases, with 6 bases between them. Germline V gene lookup returns CDR1 MDHEN and CDR2 SYDVKM. In DNA form, the CDR3 reads TGTGCCAGCAGTTTATCGGGCGACTATGGCTACACCTTC. As protein: CASSLSGDYGYTF.

The V gene is TRBV29-1, the J gene TRBJ2-3, with D perhaps matching TRBD1 (6 bases). V was trimmed by 6 bases and J by 0 bases, leaving 10 bases between them. Looked up from germline, CDR1 is SQVTM and CDR2 is ANQGSEA. The CDR3 consists of 13 residues. The CDR3 reads CSVGQRSTDTQYF. The DNA of the CDR3 is TGCAGCGTCGGACAGCGTAGCACAGATACGCAGTATTTT.

The J gene is TRBJ2-2, the V gene TRBV6-4, with 10 bases identical to TRBD1. The CDR3 covers 18 residues. V dropped 7 bases and J dropped 3; count of bases not matched to a gene: 14. Germline V gene sequence: CDR1 MRHNA, CDR2 SNTAGT. For the CDR3, the DNA is TGTGCCAGCACCGGGACAGGGGTGGCTAAGGGCTACACCGGGGAGCTGTTTTTT. Its translation is CASTGTGVAKGYTGELFF.

The V call is TRBV5-6, the J call TRBJ2-5, with a tentative D call TRBD2 (5 bases). Trimming shortened V by 4 bases and J by 2 bases, and 12 bases separated the two germline ends. The CDR3 consists of 14 residues. Germline CDR1 SGHDT, CDR2 YYEEEE. The CDR3 bases are TGTGCCAGCAGCCTACCGGAGCGGCAAGAGACCCAGTACTTC. Translated: CASSLPERQETQYF. Supplemented by reference TRBV5-6 and TRBJ2-5, the full variable domain reads DAGVTQSPTHLIKTRGQQVTLRCSPKSGHDTVSWYQQALGQGPQFIFQYYEEEERQRGNFPDRFSGHQFPNYSSELNVNALLLGDSALYLCASSLPERQETQYFGPGTRLLVL.

The CDR3 is CATSRKFLDTEAFF. The CDR3, as DNA: TGTGCCACCAGCAGAAAATTTCTTGACACTGAAGCTTTCTTT. The chain couples TRBV15 to TRBJ1-1; D remains ambiguous. The CDR3 length is 14 residues. The V and J ends lost 2 bases and 3 bases respectively, with 10 bases between them. Germline CDR1 is LNHNV and CDR2 is YYDKDF (reference sequence). Full variable domain (rest looked up from reference TRBV15 and TRBJ1-1): DAMVIQNPRYQVTQFGKPVTLSCSQTLNHNVMYWYQQKSSQAPKLLFHYYDKDFNNEADTPDNFQSRRPNTSFCFLDIRSPGLGDTAMYLCATSRKFLDTEAFFGQGTRLTVV.

The rearrangement joins TRBV10-1 to TRBJ2-3; 8 positions match TRBD2. With V trimmed by 7 bases and J by 3 bases, 9 bases remained unmatched. This CDR3 region has 15 residues. CDR1 and CDR2 from the germline V gene are WNHNN and SYGVQD (reference sequence). CDR3 DNA sequence: TGCGCCAGCATAGGGGGACTAGGGGTAACAGATACGCAGTATTTT. Translated: CASIGGLGVTDTQYF.

This clone was seen a handful of times. The chain recombines TRBV27 with TRBJ2-7; D is perhaps TRBD1 (6 bases). The V gene's germline CDR1 is MNHEY and CDR2 SMNVEV (reference sequence). V was shortened by 3 bases and J by 4 bases, with 10 bases between the two germline ends. The CDR3 is 13 residues long. The CDR3, as DNA: TGTGCCAGCAGTTTGAAGGACAGTTACGAGCAGTACTTC. Amino acid sequence: CASSLKDSYEQYF.

V is TRBV27 and J is TRBJ1-1; the match to TRBD1 covers 10 bases. V trimming: 6 bases; J trimming: 4 bases; junction bases outside the gene matches: 8. CDR3 size: 15 residues. The germline CDR1 and CDR2 sequences are MNHEY and SMNVEV (reference sequence). CDR3 nucleotides: TGTGCCAGCAGCCAGGGTTGGACAGGGGGCACTGAAGCTTTCTTT. Amino acids: CASSQGWTGGTEAFF.

The chain links TRBV6-5 to TRBJ1-5; D perhaps matches TRBD1 (5 bases). V was clipped by 5 bases and J by 6 bases, with 17 bases between them. In germline, CDR1 is MNHEY, CDR2 SVGAGI. The CDR3 contains 15 residues. The DNA for the CDR3 is TGTGCCAGCAGTCGAAAGGGGTCGGGTGCTCAGCCCCAGCATTTT. Translating gives CASSRKGSGAQPQHF.

The chain employs TRBV27 and TRBJ2-5; 8 bases fit TRBD1. Per the germline V gene, CDR1 is MNHEY and CDR2 is SMNVEV (reference sequence). This CDR3 comprises 16 residues. After removal of 0 bases from V and 4 bases from J, the junction contained 7 bases not matched to a gene. This CDR3 reads CASSLSRQGAGETQYF. The CDR3 DNA follows: TGTGCCAGCAGTTTATCTAGGCAGGGGGCAGGAGAGACCCAGTACTTC.

The chain carries TRBV27 and TRBJ2-7; 10 bases match TRBD2. The CDR3 covers 15 residues. The germline CDR1 and CDR2 sequences are MNHEY and SMNVEV (reference sequence). V was pared by 6 bases and J by 5 bases, with 10 bases of the junction left unmatched. The CDR3 coding sequence is TGTGCCAGCAGGGAAAGCGGGAGGGCCTTTCACGAGCAGTACTTC. It codes for CASRESGRAFHEQYF.

The rearrangement uses TRBV5-4 and TRBJ1-2; the D gene is possibly TRBD1 (6 bases). This CDR3 region has 13 residues. Looked up from germline, CDR1 is SGHNT and CDR2 is YYREEE (reference sequence). V lost 0 bases and J 9 bases, leaving 12 bases between the germline ends. The CDR3 sequence: CASSLDRERRYTF. The CDR3 bases are TGTGCCAGCAGCTTGGACAGGGAAAGGCGCTACACCTTC.

This chain joins TRBV2 and TRBJ2-7, with 9 bases aligning to TRBD1. The J segment lost 4 bases and the V segment lost 4 bases, leaving 8 bases of the junction unmatched. CDR1 SNHLY and CDR2 FYNNEI come from the germline V gene. The CDR3 has 15 amino acids. The CDR3 here is CASSGLGTGPYEQYF. The DNA for the CDR3 is TGTGCCAGCAGTGGCCTTGGGACAGGGCCATACGAGCAGTACTTC.

This clone occurred once. This chain links TRBV9 with TRBJ1-2; possibly TRBD1 for D (6 bases). Trimming shortened V by 3 bases and J by 4 bases, and 10 bases separated the two germline ends. The CDR3 is made up of 13 amino acids. Germline V gene data show CDR1 as SGDLS and CDR2 as YYNGEE. The CDR3 loop is CASSATGPYGYTF. In DNA form, the CDR3 reads TGTGCCAGCAGCGCTACAGGGCCCTATGGCTACACCTTC.

This chain connects TRBV12-5 to TRBJ1-1; D is ambiguous. The germline V gene has CDR1 LGHNT and CDR2 FRNRAP. There are 16 residues in the CDR3. V was shortened by 4 bases and J by 0 bases, with 15 bases between the two germline ends. Written as DNA, the CDR3 is TGTGCTAGTGGTTGGACTGTGGGCAGGATGAACACTGAAGCTTTCTTT. This codes for CASGWTVGRMNTEAFF.

DNA for the CDR3: TGTGCCAGCAGCCGGGACAGGTCCAAGGGCGCTGAAGCTTTCTTT. Residues: CASSRDRSKGAEAFF. The rearrangement links TRBV3-1 (or the pseudogene TRBV3-2) to TRBJ1-1; 8 nucleotides line up with TRBD1. V lost 4 bases to trimming and J lost 6 bases; unmatched junction nucleotides: 10. Looked up from germline, CDR1 is LGHDT and CDR2 is YNNKEL (reference sequence). CDR3 length: 15 residues.